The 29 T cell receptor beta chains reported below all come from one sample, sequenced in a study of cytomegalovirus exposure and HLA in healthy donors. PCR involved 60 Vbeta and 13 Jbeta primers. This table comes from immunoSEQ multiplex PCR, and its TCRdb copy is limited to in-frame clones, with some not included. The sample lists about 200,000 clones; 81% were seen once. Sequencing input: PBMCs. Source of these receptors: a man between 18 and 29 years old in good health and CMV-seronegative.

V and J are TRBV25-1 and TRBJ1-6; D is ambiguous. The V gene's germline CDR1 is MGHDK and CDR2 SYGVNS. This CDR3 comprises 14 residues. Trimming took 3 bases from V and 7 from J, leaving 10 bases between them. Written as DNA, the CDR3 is TGTGCCAGCAGTGATGCAGGCCGCAATTCACCCCTCCACTTT. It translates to CASSDAGRNSPLHF.

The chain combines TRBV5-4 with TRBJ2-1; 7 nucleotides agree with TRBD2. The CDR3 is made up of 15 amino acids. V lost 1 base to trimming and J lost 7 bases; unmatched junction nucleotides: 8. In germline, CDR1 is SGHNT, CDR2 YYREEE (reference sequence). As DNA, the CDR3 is TGTGCCAGCAGCTTGCGGCGGGAGAGGACAAATGAGCAGTTCTTC. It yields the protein CASSLRRERTNEQFF.

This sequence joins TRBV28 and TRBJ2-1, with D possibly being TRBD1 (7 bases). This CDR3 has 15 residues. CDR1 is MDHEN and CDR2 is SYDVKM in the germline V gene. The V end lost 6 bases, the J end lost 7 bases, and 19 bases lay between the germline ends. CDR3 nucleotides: TGTGCCAGCAGACCTATCAGAGCAGGGGGGAATGAGCAGTTCTTC. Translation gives CASRPIRAGGNEQFF.

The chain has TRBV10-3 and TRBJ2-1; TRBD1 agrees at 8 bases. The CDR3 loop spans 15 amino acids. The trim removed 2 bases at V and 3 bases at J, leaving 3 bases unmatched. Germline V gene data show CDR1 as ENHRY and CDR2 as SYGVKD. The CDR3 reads CAISEGGQDYNEQFF. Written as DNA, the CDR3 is TGTGCCATCAGTGAGGGGGGACAGGACTACAATGAGCAGTTCTTC.

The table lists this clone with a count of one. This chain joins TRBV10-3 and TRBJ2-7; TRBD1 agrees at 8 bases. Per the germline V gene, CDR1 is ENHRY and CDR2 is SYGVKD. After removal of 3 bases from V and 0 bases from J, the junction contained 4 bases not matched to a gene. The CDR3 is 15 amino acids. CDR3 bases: TGTGCCATCAGTGATCGACAGGGGAGCTCCTACGAGCAGTACTTC. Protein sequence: CAISDRQGSSYEQYF.

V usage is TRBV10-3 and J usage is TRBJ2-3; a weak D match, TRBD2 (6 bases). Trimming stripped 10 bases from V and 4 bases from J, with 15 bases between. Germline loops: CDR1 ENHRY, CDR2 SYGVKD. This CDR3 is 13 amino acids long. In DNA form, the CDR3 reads TGTGCCACCTCCCGGGGAGGCGCAGATACGCAGTATTTT. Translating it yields CATSRGGADTQYF.

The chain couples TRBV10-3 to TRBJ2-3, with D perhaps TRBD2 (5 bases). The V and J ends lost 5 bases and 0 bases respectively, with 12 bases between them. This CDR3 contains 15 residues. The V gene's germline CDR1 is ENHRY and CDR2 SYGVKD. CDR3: CAISPSGSSTDTQYF. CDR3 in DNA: TGTGCCATCAGTCCGAGCGGCTCTAGCACAGATACGCAGTATTTT.

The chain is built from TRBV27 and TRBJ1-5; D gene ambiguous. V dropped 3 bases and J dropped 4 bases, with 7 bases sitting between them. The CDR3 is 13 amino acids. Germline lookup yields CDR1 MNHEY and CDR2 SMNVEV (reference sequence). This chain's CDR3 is CASSFALNQPQHF. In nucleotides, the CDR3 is TGTGCCAGCAGTTTCGCGCTAAATCAGCCCCAGCATTTT.

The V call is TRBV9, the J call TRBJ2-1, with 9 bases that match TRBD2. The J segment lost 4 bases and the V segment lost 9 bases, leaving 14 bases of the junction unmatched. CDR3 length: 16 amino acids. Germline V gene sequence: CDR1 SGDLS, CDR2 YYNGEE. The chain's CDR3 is CAIGAAGGPRYNEQFF. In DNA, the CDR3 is TGTGCCATCGGCGCGGCGGGAGGGCCCCGTTACAATGAGCAGTTCTTC.

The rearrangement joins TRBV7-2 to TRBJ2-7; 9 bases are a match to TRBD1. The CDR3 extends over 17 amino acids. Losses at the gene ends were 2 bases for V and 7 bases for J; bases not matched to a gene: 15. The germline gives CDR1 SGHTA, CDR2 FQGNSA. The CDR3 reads CASSLIPLRDRVGEQYF. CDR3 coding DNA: TGTGCCAGCAGCTTAATCCCCCTACGGGACAGGGTTGGGGAGCAGTACTTC.

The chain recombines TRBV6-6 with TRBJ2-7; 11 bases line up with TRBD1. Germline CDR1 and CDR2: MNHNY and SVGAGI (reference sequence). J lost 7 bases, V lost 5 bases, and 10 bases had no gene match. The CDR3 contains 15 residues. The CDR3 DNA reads TGTGCCAGCAGTGCGAAGGACAGGGGGCGCGGAGAGCAGTACTTC. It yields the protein CASSAKDRGRGEQYF.

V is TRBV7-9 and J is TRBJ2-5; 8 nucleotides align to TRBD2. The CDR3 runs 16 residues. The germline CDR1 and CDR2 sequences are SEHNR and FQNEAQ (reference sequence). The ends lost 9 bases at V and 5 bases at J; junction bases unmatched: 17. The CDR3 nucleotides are TGTGCCAGAAGCCTCCGAACGGGGGGGGCTATTGAGACCCAGTACTTC. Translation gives CARSLRTGGAIETQYF.

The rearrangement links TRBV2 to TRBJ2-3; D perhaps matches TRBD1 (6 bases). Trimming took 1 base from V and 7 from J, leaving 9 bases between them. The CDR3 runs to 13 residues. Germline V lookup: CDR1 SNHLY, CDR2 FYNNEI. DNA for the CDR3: TGTGCCAGCAGTGAAGAGGGGGAGAATACGCAGTATTTT. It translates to CASSEEGENTQYF.

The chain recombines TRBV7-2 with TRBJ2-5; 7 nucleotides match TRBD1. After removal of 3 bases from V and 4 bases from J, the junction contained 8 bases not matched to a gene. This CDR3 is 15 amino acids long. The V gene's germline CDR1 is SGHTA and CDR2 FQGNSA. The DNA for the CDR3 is TGTGCCAGCAGCTTTATACAGGGGTGGGGAGAGACCCAGTACTTC. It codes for CASSFIQGWGETQYF. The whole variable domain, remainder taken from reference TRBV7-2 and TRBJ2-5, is GAGVSQSPSNKVTEKGKDVELRCDPISGHTALYWYRQSLGQGLEFLIYFQGNSAPDKSGLPSDRFSAERTGGSVSTLTIQRTQQEDSAVYLCASSFIQGWGETQYFGPGTRLLVL.

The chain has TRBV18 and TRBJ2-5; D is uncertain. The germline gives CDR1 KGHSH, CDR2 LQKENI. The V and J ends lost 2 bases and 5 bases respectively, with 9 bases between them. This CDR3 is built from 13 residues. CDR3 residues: CASSPLISETQYF. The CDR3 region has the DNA TGTGCCAGCTCACCATTAATTTCGGAGACCCAGTACTTC.

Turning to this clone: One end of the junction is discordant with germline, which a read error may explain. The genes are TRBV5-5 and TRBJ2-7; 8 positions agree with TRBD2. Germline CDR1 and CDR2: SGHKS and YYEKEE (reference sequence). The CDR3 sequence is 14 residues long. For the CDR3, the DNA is TGTGCCAGCAACTTGTCTAGCGGGTTCTACGAGCAGTACTTC. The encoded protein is CASNLSSGFYEQYF.

The CDR3 DNA reads TGTGCCAGCAGGTCCGGGGGCACAGATACGCAGTATTTT. It encodes CASRSGGTDTQYF. The V and J genes are TRBV13 and TRBJ2-3; weak D call: TRBD2 (5 bases). The CDR3 runs to 13 residues. CDR1 is PRHDT and CDR2 is FYEKMQ in the germline V gene (reference sequence). The V and J ends lost 6 bases and 1 base respectively, with 8 bases between them. The whole variable domain, filled in from reference TRBV13 and TRBJ2-3, reads AAGVIQSPRHLIKEKRETATLKCYPIPRHDTVYWYQQGPGQDPQFLISFYEKMQSDKGSIPDRFSAQQFSDYHSELNMSSLELGDSALYFCASRSGGTDTQYFGPGTRLTVL.

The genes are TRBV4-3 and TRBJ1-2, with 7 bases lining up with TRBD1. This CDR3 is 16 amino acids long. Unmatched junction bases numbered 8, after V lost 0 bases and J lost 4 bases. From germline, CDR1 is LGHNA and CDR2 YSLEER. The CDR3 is CASSQDSWDRRYGYTF. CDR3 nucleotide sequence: TGCGCCAGCAGCCAAGATTCATGGGACAGACGCTATGGCTACACCTTC.

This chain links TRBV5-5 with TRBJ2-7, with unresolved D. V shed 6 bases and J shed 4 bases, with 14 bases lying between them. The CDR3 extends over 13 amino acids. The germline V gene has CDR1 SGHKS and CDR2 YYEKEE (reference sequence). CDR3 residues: CASNFPGFYEQYF. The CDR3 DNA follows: TGTGCCAGCAACTTCCCGGGTTTTTACGAGCAGTACTTC.

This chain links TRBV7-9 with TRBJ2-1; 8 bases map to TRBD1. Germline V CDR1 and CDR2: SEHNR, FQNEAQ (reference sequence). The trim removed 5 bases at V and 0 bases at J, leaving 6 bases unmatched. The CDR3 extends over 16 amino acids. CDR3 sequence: CASSPTGGSSYNEQFF. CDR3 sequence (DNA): TGTGCCAGCAGCCCAACAGGGGGTAGCTCCTACAATGAGCAGTTCTTC.

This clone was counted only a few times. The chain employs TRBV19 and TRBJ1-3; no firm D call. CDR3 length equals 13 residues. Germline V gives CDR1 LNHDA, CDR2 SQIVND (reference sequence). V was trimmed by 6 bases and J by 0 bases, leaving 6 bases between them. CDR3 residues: CASRLASGNTIYF. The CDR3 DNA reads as TGTGCCAGTAGGCTGGCCTCTGGAAACACCATATATTTT.

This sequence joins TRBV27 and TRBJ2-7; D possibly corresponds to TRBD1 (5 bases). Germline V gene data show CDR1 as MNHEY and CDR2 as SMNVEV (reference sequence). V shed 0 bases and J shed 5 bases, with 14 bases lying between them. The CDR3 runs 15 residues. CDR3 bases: TGTGCCAGCAGTTTATCCAACCTCCAGGGCGACGAGCAGTACTTC. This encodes CASSLSNLQGDEQYF.

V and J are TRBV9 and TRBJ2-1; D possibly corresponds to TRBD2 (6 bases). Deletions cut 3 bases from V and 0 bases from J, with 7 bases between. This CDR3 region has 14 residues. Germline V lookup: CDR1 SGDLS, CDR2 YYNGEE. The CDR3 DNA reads TGTGCCAGCAGCGCGGGACTCTCCTACAATGAGCAGTTCTTC. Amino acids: CASSAGLSYNEQFF.

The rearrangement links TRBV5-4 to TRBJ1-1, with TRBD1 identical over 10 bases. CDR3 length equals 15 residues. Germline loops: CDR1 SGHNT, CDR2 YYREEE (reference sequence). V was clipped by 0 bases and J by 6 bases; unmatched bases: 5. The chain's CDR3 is CASSLGGDRGPEAFF. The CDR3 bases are TGTGCCAGCAGCTTGGGTGGCGACAGGGGGCCTGAAGCTTTCTTT.

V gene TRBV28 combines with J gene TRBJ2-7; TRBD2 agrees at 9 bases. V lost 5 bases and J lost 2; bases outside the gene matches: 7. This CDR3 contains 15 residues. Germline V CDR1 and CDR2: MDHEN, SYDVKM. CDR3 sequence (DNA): TGTGCCAGCAGTCCGGGACTAGCTACAACCTACGAGCAGTACTTC. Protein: CASSPGLATTYEQYF.

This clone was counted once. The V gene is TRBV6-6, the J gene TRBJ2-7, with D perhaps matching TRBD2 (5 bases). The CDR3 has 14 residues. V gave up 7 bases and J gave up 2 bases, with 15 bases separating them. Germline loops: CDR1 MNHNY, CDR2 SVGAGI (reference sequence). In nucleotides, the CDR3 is TGTGCCAGCATAAGGCGGGCCCGGGCCTACGAGCAGTACTTC. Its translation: CASIRRARAYEQYF.

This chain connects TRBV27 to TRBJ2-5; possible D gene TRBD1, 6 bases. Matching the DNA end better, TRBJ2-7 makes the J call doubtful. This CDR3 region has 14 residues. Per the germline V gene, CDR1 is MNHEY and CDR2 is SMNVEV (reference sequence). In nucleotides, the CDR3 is TGTGCCAGCAGTTTAACAGGGCTAGTCAACGAGCAGTACTTC. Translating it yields CASSLTGLVNEQYF.

The CDR3 sequence: CATHAPGEQYF. CDR3 sequence (DNA): TGTGCCACACACGCGCCGGGGGAGCAGTACTTC. The chain has TRBV6-6 and TRBJ2-7; possibly TRBD2 for D (5 bases). The CDR3 sequence is 11 residues long. Germline values: CDR1 MNHNY, CDR2 SVGAGI (reference sequence). V gave up 10 bases and J gave up 7 bases, with 14 bases separating them.

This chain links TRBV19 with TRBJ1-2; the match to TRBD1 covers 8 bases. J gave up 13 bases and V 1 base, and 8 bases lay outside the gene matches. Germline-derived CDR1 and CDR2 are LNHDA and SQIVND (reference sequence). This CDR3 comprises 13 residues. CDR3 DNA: TGTGCCAGTAGTATAGCACAGGGGGAAGCACGCACCTTC. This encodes CASSIAQGEARTF.